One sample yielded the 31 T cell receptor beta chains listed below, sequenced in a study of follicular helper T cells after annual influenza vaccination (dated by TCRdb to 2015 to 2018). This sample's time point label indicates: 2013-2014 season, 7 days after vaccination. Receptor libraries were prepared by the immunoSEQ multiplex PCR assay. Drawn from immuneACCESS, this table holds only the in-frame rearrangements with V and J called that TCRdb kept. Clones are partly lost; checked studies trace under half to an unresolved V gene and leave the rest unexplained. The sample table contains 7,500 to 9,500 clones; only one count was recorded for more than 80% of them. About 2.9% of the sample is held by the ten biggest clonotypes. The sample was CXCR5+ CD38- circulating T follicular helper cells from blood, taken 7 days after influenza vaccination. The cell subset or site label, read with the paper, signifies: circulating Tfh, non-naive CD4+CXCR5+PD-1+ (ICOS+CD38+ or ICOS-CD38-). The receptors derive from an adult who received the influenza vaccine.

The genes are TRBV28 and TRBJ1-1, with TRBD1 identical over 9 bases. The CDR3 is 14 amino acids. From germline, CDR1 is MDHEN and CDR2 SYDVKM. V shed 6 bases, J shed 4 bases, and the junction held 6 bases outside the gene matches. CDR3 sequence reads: CASSEQGAGTEAFF. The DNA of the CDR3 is TGTGCCAGCAGCGAACAGGGGGCAGGCACTGAAGCTTTCTTT.

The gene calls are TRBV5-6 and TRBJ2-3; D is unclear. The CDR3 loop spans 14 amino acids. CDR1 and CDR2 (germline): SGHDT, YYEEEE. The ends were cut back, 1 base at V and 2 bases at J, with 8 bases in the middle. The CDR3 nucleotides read TGTGCCAGCAGCTTGTCCCCTACCACAGATACGCAGTATTTT. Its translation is CASSLSPTTDTQYF.

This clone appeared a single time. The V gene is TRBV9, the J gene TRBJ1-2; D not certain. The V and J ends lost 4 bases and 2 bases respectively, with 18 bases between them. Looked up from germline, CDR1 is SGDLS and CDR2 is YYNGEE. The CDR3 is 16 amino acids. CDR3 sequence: CASSPAVYSRNYGYTF. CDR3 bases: TGTGCCAGCAGCCCGGCAGTGTATAGCAGAAACTATGGCTACACCTTC.

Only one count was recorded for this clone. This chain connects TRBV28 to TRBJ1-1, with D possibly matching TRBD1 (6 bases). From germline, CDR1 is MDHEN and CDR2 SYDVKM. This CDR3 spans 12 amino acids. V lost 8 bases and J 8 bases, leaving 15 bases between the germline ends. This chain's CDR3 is CASRTGGQEAFF. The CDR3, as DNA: TGTGCCAGCCGGACTGGGGGGCAGGAAGCTTTCTTT.

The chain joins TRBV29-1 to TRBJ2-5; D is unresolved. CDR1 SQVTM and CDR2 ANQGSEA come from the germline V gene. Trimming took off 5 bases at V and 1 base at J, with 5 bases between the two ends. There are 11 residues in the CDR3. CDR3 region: CSVLGQETQYF. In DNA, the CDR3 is TGCAGCGTTTTAGGCCAAGAGACCCAGTACTTC.

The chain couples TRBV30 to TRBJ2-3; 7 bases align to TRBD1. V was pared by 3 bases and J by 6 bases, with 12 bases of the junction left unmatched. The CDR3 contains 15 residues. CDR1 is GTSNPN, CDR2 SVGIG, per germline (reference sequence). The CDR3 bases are TGTGCCTGGAGCGCTGGGACAGACCTACGGGATACGCAGTATTTT. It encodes CAWSAGTDLRDTQYF.

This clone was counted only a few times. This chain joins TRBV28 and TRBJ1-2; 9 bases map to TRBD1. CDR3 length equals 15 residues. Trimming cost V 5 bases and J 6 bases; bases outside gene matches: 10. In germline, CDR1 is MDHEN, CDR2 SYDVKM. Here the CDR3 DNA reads TGTGCCAGCAGTACTCTTGGACAGGGGCTTAATGGCTACACCTTC. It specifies CASSTLGQGLNGYTF.

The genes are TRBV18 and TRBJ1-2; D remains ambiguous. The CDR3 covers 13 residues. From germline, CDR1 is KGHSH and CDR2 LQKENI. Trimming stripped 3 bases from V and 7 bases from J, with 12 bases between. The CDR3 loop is CASSPGRTVGYTF. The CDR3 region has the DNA TGTGCCAGCTCACCCGGGAGGACCGTTGGCTACACCTTC.

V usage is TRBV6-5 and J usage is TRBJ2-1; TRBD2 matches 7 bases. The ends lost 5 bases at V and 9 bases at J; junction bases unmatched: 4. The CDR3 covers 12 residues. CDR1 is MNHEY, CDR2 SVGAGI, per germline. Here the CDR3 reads CASSQTSTEQFF. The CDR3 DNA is TGTGCCAGCAGTCAGACTAGCACTGAGCAGTTCTTC.

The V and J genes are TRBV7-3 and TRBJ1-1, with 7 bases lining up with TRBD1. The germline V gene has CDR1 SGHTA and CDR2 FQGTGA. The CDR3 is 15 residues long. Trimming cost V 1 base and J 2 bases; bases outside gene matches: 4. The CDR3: CASSLKAGGNTEAFF. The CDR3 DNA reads TGTGCCAGCAGCTTAAAGGCAGGGGGTAACACTGAAGCTTTCTTT.

The CDR3 DNA reads as TGTGCCAGCAGGCGCACAGGGACGCAAGGGGCCAACGTCCTGACTTTC. Its translation is CASRRTGTQGANVLTF. The chain uses TRBV7-2 and TRBJ2-6; D is perhaps TRBD1 (6 bases). The CDR3 is 16 residues long. CDR1 and CDR2 from the germline V gene are SGHTA and FQGNSA. Between the trimmed V and J ends, which lost 6 bases and 4 bases, there was a span of 16 bases.

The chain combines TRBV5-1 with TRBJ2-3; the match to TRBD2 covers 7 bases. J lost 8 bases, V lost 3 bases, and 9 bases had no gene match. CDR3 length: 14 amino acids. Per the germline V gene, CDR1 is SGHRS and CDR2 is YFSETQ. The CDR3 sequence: CASSSGLREGTQYF. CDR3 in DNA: TGCGCCAGCAGCTCGGGGTTGAGGGAGGGTACGCAGTATTTT.

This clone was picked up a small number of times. The CDR3 bases are TGTGCCATCAGTGATTGGCAGGGGAAGCACGAGCAGTACTTC. Protein product: CAISDWQGKHEQYF. The J gene is TRBJ2-7, the V gene TRBV10-3, with D maybe TRBD1 (6 bases). V was trimmed by 3 bases and J by 5 bases, leaving 14 bases between them. Germline CDR1 is ENHRY and CDR2 is SYGVKD. The CDR3 runs 14 residues.

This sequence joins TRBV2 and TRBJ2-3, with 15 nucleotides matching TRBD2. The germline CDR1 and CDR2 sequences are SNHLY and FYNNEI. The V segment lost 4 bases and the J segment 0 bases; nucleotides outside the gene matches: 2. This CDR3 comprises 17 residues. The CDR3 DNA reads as TGTGCCAGCAGTGGGACTAGCGGGGGGGTGAGCACAGATACGCAGTATTTT. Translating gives CASSGTSGGVSTDTQYF.

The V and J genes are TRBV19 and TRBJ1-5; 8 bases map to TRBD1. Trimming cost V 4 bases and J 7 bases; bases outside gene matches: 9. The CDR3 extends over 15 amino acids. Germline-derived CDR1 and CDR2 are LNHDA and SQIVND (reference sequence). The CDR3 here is CASSKRRAGGQPQHF. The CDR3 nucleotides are TGTGCCAGTAGTAAGCGGCGGGCAGGGGGCCAGCCCCAGCATTTT. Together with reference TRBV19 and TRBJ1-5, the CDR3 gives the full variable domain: DGGITQSPKYLFRKEGQNVTLSCEQNLNHDAMYWYRQDPGQGLRLIYYSQIVNDFQKGDIAEGYSVSREKKESFPLTVTSAQKNPTAFYLCASSKRRAGGQPQHFGDGTRLSIL.

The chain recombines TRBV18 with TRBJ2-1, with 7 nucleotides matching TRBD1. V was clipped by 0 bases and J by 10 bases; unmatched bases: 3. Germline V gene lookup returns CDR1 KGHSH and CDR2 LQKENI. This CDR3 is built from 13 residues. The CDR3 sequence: CASSPPQGDEQFF. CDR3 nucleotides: TGTGCCAGCTCACCACCCCAGGGGGACGAGCAGTTCTTC.

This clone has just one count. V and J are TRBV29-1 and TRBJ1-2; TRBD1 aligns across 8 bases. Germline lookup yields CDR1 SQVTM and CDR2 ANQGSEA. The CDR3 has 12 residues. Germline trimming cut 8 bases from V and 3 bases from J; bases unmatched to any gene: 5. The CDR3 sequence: CSTSGQDYGYTF. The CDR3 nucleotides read TGCAGCACGTCGGGACAGGACTATGGCTACACCTTC.

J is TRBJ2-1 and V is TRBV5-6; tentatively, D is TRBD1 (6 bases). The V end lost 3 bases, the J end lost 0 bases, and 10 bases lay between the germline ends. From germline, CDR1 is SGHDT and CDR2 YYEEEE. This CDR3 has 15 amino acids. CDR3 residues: CASSWDISSYNEQFF. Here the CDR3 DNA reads TGTGCCAGCAGCTGGGACATCAGCTCCTACAATGAGCAGTTCTTC. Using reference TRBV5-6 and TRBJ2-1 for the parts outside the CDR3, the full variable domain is DAGVTQSPTHLIKTRGQQVTLRCSPKSGHDTVSWYQQALGQGPQFIFQYYEEEERQRGNFPDRFSGHQFPNYSSELNVNALLLGDSALYLCASSWDISSYNEQFFGPGTRLTVL.

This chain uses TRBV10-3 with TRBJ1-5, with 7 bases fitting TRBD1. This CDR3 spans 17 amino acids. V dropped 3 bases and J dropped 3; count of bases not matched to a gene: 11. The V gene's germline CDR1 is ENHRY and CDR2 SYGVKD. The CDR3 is CAISDHQGGRDNQPQHF. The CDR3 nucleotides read TGTGCCATCAGTGATCACCAGGGGGGGCGTGACAATCAGCCCCAGCATTTT.

CDR3 region: CAIRPRGEDTQYF. CDR3 nucleotides: TGTGCCATCAGACCCAGGGGTGAGGATACGCAGTATTTT. V is TRBV10-3 and J is TRBJ2-3; D might be TRBD1 (6 bases). The V gene lost 6 bases and the J gene lost 6 bases, with 13 bases spanning the gap. CDR1 is ENHRY, CDR2 SYGVKD, per germline. The CDR3 has 13 residues.

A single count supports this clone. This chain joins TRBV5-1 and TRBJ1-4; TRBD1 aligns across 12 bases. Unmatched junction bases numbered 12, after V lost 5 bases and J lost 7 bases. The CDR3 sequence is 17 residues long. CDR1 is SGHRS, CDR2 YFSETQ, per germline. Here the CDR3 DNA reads TGCGCCAGCAGGGTTGGCGGGACAGGGGGCAACTTTGAAAAACTGTTTTTT. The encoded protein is CASRVGGTGGNFEKLFF.

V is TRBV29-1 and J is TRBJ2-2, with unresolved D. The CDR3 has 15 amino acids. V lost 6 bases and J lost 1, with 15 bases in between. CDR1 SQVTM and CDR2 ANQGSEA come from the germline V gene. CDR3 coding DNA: TGCAGCGTGCGCGGAACGACGGTGAACACCGGGGAGCTGTTTTTT. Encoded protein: CSVRGTTVNTGELFF.

The CDR3 DNA follows: TGTGCCAGCAGCTTAGGCCGCGGGGGGAACAATGAGCAGTTCTTC. Its translation is CASSLGRGGNNEQFF. The rearrangement uses TRBV11-2 and TRBJ2-1, with 8 bases aligning to TRBD2. Trimming at V came to 1 base and at J to 5 bases, leaving 4 bases not matched to a gene. CDR3 length: 15 amino acids. CDR1 SGHAT and CDR2 FQNNGV come from the germline V gene.

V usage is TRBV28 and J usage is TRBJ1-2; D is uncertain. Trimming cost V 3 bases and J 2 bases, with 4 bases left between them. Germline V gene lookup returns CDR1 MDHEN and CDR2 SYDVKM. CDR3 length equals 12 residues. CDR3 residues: CASSFLNYGYTF. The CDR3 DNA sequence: TGTGCCAGCAGTTTCCTGAACTATGGCTACACCTTC.

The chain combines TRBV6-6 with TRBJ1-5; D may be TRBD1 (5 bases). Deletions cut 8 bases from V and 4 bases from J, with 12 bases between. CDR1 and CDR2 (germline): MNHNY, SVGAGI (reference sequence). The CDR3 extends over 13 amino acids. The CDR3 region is CASQSRVNQPQHF. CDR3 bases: TGTGCCAGCCAGTCCAGGGTAAATCAGCCCCAGCATTTT.

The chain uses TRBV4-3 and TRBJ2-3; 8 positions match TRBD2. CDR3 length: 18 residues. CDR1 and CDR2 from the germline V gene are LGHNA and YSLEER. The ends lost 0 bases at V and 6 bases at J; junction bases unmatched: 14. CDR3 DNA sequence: TGCGCCAGCAGCCAAGATCGGGGAGGCGGACTAGCTTCCGATACGCAGTATTTT. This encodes CASSQDRGGGLASDTQYF.

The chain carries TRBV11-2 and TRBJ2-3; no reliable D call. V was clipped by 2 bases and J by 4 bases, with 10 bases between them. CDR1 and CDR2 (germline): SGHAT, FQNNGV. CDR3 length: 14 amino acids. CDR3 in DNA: TGTGCCAGCAGCTTACTAGGGTGGGCAGATACGCAGTATTTT. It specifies CASSLLGWADTQYF.

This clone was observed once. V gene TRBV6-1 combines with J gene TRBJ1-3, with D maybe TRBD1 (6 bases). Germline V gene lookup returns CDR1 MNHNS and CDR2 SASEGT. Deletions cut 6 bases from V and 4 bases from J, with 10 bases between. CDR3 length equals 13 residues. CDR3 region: CASSRGGGNTIYF. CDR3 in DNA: TGTGCCAGCAGCCGTGGGGGCGGAAACACCATATATTTT.

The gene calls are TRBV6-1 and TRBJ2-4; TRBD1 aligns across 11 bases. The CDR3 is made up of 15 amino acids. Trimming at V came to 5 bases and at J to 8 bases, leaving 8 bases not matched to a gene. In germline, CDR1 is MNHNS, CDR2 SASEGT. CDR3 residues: CASSRTGGATYIQYF. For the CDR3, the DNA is TGTGCCAGCAGTAGGACAGGGGGCGCTACGTACATTCAGTACTTC.

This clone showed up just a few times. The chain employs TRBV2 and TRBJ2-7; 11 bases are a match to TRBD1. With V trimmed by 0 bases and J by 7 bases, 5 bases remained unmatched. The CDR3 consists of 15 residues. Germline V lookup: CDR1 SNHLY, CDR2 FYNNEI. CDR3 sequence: CASSEARTGGGEQYF. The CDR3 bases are TGTGCCAGCAGTGAAGCAAGGACAGGGGGCGGGGAGCAGTACTTC. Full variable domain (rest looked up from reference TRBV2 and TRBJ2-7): EPEVTQTPSHQVTQMGQEVILRCVPISNHLYFYWYRQILGQKVEFLVSFYNNEISEKSEIFDDQFSVERPDGSNFTLKIRSTKLEDSAMYFCASSEARTGGGEQYFGPGTRLTVT.

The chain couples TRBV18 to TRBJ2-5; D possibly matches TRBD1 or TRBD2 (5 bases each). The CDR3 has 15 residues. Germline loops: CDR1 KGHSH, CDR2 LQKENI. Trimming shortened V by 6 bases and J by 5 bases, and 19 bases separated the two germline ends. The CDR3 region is CASSPPGTPGETQYF. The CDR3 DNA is TGTGCCAGCTCGCCCCCCGGGACCCCAGGGGAGACCCAGTACTTC.